The sequence of this T cell receptor beta chain was determined in a study of blood T cell repertoires in COVID-19. Overall study: The cDNA or gDNA used as material had been derived from T cells, B-cell-depleted T cells, or PBMCs.

Libraries were prepared by immunoSEQ multiplex PCR; TCRdb keeps only in-frame clonotypes and omits some of them. The sample lists about 88,000 clones, approximately 90% occurring once. This CDR3 is 13 amino acids long. Trimming removed 7 bases from V and 6 bases from J; junction bases left unmatched: 7. Germline CDR1 reads MDHEN; CDR2 reads SYDVKM. Sequenced sample: peripheral blood. This TCR derives from a man aged 60 to 69 with acute or convalescent COVID-19. The gene calls are TRBV28 and TRBJ2-5, with 8 bases lining up with TRBD1. CDR3: CASNNRGVQTQYF. In DNA, the CDR3 is TGTGCCAGCAACAACAGGGGGGTCCAGACCCAGTACTTC.